This paragraph reports one T cell receptor beta chain. No antigen is known for it. Per-base qualities were not stored, and no clone one base away is much larger. The source of the sample is a study of CD8 T cells in Susac syndrome (dated by TCRdb to between 2018 and 2021). Looking at the study overall: Repertoire sequencing was used to test whether CD8+ T cell activation and differentiation in Susac syndrome was antigen driven.

Findings and caveats that apply to the study as a whole: The number of individuals in the TCR sequencing and HLA analysis was acknowledged as relatively small.

Its CDR3 holds 16 amino acids, cysteine through phenylalanine. The kept DNA is CDR3 alone, 48 bases in frame from the first base. CDR1 and CDR2 are drawn from the germline V gene: SGHRS, YFSETQ. Between the V and J ends, shortened by 4 bases and 1 base respectively, the junction contains 14 bases. High-throughput TCR beta sequencing profiled peripheral blood CD8+ and CD4+ T cells from healthy donors, Susac syndrome patients and multiple sclerosis patients. The healthy donors served as controls matched for age and sex. CD8+ TEMRA cells were enriched by FACS, while bulk CD8+ and CD4+ T cells were purified by magnetic negative isolation. Blood was collected in EDTA tubes and processed within 24 hours, with PBMCs isolated through density gradient centrifugation. PBMCs intended for TCR sequencing were cryopreserved in liquid nitrogen and thawed later in a water bath at 37 degrees C. A purity of at least 90% was achieved for sorted or isolated CD4+, CD8+ and CD8+ TEMRA cells.

RNA was extracted with the RNeasy kit and about 0.5 to 1 ug was reverse transcribed using random hexamers. The immunoSEQ multiplex PCR assay, covering 54 Vbeta and 13 Jbeta segments, was used to amplify TCR beta CDR3 regions. PCR amplification bias was corrected using a synthetic template baseline for primer optimization and computational correction. The published analysis was carried out like this. Reads were annotated to V, D and J genes per IMGT and analyzed with immunoSEQ Analyzer, keeping only productive sequences. To calculate clonality, Shannon entropy was normalized by log2 of the number of productive unique sequences and then subtracted from one. Public and private clones were assessed among the 100 most prevalent clones of each patient and control. Susac-specific clones were defined as absent from healthy and MS cohorts, around 1,000 published viral clones and other ImmuneACCESS disease sequences. Using fastp at Q25 and MiXCR, TCRdb reprocessed the public reads and kept productive beta chains. Each entry is one CDR3 protein sequence, shown with its most common DNA and genes. The V and J calls reflect TCRdb's pipeline rather than the authors' work. The sample yields under 200,000 distinct CDR3 sequences; around 95% were counted once. The ten biggest clones cover approximately 0.094% of the sample.

The sequencing sample was made of CD4+ T cells from PBMCs. The sequence is built from TRBV5-1 and TRBJ2-2; matching of 5 bases hints at TRBD2 as the D gene. This TCR came from a human donor in good health. CDR3 loop: CASSPNTAGNTGELFF. The DNA sequence follows: TGCGCCAGCAGCCCAAACACTGCGGGGAACACCGGGGAGCTGTTTTTT.